This record looks at one T cell receptor (beta chain) sequence and its context. Each CDR3 protein gets one entry after TCRdb re-called the RT-PCR reads with MiXCR. The table lists about 680,000 distinct CDR3 sequences, approximately 15% of them singletons. The CDR3 contains 15 residues. Germline assignment: CDR1 MNHEY and CDR2 SVGEGT. V was pared by 7 bases and J by 1 base, with 13 bases between. The rearrangement joins TRBV6-2 or TRBV6-3 to TRBJ2-2; maybe TRBD2 (6 bases). Sequenced material: memory CD4+ T cells from blood. The clonotype originates from a female donor in good health, serving as a healthy control. The CDR3 spells CASTVGLMNTGELFF. The DNA of the CDR3 is TGTGCCAGCACCGTGGGACTGATGAACACCGGGGAGCTGTTTTTT.